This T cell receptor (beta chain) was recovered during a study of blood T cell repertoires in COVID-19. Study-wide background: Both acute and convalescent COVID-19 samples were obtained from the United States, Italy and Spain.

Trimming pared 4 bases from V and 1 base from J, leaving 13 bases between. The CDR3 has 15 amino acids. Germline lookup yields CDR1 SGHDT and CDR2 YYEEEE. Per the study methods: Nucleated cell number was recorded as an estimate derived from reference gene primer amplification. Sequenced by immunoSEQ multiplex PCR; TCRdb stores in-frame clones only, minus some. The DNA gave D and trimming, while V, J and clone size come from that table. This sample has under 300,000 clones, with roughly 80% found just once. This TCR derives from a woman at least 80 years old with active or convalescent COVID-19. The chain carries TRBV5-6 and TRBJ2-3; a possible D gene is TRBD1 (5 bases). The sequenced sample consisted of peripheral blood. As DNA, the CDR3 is TGTGCCAGCAGCCTGGTGGGGCCTCGCACAGATACGCAGTATTTT. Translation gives CASSLVGPRTDTQYF.